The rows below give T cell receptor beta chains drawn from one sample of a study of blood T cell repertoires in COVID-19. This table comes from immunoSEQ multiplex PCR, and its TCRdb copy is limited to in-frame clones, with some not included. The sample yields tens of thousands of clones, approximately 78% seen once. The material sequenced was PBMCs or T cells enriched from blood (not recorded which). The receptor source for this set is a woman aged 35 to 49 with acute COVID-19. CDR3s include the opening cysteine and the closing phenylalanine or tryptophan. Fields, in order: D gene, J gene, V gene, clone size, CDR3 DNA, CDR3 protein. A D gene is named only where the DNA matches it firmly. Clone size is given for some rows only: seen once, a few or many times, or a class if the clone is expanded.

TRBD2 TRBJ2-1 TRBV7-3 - TGTGCCAGCAGTTTACTAGCGTACAATGAGCAGTTCTTC CASSLLAYNEQFF
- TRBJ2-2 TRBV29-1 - TGCAGCGTTTTTCCCAGGGGCACCGGGGAGCTGTTTTTT CSVFPRGTGELFF
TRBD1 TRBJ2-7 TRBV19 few TGTGCCAGTAGTATCCCATCCGACAGGGGGCGCGAGCAGTACTTC CASSIPSDRGREQYF
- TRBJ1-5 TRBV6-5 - TGTGCCAGCAACGTCCCGGGCAATCAGCCCCAGCATTTT CASNVPGNQPQHF
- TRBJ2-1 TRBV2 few TGTGCCAGCGTATATCGGCCCCGAGGCCACAATGAGCAGTTCTTC CASVYRPRGHNEQFF
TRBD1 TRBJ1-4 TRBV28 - TGTGCCAGCAGTTTATACGGGACAGGGGGACTGTTTTTT CASSLYGTGGLFF
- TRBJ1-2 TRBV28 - TGTGCCAGCAGTGGAACTTGGGCTTCTAACTATGGCTACACCTTC CASSGTWASNYGYTF
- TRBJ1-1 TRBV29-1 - TGCAGCGCATCGCAGGGGCGGAACACTGAAGCTTTCTTT CSASQGRNTEAFF
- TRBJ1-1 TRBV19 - TGTGCCACCAACGACCCCGAGGCCACTGAAGCTTTCTTT CATNDPEATEAFF
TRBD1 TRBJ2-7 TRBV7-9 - TGTGCCAGCAGCTTGACAGGGGGCGGGCTCGAGCAGTACTTC CASSLTGGGLEQYF
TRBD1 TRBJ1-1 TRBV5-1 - TGCGCCAGCAATGACAGGGGAGGTATCGCTGAAGCTTTCTTT CASNDRGGIAEAFF
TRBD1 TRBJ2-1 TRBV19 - TGTGCCAGTAGTACCCGGGACAGGGCCATGGGAGAGCAGTTCTTC CASSTRDRAMGEQFF
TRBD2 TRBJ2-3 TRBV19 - TGTGCCAGTAGCTTGGGGGGGGAAGATACGCAGTATTTT CASSLGGEDTQYF
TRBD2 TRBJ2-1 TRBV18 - TGTGCCAGCTCACCATTAGATAGCGGGAGCTTGAATGAGCAGTTCTTC CASSPLDSGSLNEQFF
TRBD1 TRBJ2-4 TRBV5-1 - TGCGCCAGCAGCATGGGACAGATCTTAGCCAAAAACATTCAGTACTTC CASSMGQILAKNIQYF
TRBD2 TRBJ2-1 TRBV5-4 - TGTGCCAGCAGCTTGGTACTAGCGGGAGGGGAATCTGAGCAGTTCTTC CASSLVLAGGESEQFF
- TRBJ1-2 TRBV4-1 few TGCGCCAGCAGCCAAGACTCATCCGACAGCTATGGCTACACCTTC CASSQDSSDSYGYTF